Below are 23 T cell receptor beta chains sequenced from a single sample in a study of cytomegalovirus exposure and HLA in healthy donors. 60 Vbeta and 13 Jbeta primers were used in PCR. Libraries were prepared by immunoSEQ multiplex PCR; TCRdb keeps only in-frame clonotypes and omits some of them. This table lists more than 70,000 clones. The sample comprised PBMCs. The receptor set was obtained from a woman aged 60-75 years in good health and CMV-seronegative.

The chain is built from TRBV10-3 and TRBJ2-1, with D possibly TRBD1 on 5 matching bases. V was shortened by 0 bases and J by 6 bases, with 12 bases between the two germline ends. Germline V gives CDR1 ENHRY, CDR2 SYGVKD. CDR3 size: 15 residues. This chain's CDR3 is CAISESIGVGNEQFF. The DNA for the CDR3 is TGTGCCATCAGTGAGTCAATAGGGGTGGGCAATGAGCAGTTCTTC.

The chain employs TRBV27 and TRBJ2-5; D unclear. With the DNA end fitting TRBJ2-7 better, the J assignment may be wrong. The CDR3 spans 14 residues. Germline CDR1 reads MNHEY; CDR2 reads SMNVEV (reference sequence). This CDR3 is CASSLKAPAYEQYF. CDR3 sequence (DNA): TGTGCCAGCAGTTTAAAAGCCCCCGCCTACGAGCAGTACTTC.

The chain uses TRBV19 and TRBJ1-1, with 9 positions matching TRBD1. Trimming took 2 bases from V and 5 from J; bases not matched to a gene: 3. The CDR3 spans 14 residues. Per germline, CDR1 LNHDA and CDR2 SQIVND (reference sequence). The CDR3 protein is CASSINRGRTEAFF. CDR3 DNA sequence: TGTGCCAGTAGTATAAACAGGGGGCGGACTGAAGCTTTCTTT.

As DNA, the CDR3 is TGTGCCAGTAGAAGGACAGGGAAGGCCTCCTACGAGCAGTACTTC. Encoded protein: CASRRTGKASYEQYF. The chain employs TRBV19 and TRBJ2-5; the match to TRBD1 covers 8 bases. Gene TRBJ2-7 matches the end of the DNA better, so the J call may be wrong. This CDR3 comprises 15 residues. Germline V lookup: CDR1 LNHDA, CDR2 SQIVND (reference sequence).

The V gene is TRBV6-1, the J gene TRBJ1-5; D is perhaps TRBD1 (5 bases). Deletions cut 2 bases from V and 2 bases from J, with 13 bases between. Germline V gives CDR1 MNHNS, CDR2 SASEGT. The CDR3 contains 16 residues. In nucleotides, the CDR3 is TGTGCCAGCAGTGAACCCCGTGGGGGGGGCAATCAGCCCCAGCATTTT. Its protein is CASSEPRGGGNQPQHF.

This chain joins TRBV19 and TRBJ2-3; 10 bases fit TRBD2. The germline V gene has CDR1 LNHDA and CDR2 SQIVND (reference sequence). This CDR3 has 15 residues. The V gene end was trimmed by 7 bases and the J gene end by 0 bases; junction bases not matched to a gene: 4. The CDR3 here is CASTGLAASTDTQYF. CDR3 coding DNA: TGTGCCAGTACTGGACTAGCGGCTAGCACAGATACGCAGTATTTT.

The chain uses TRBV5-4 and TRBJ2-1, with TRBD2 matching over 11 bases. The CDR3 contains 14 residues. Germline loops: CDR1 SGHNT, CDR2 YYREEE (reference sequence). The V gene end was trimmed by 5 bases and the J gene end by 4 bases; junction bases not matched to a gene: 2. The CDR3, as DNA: TGTGCCAGCAGACTAGCGGGAGTTTACAATGAGCAGTTCTTC. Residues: CASRLAGVYNEQFF.

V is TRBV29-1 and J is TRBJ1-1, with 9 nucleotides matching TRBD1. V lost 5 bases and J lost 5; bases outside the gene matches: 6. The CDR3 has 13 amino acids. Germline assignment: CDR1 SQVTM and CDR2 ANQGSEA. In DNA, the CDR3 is TGCAGCGTTCGGGACAGGGTACTTACTGAAGCTTTCTTT. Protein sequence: CSVRDRVLTEAFF.

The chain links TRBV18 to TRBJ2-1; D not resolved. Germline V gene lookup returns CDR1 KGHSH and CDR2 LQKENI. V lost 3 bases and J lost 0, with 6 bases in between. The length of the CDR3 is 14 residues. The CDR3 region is CASSPGHSYNEQFF. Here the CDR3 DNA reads TGTGCCAGCTCACCGGGCCACTCCTACAATGAGCAGTTCTTC.

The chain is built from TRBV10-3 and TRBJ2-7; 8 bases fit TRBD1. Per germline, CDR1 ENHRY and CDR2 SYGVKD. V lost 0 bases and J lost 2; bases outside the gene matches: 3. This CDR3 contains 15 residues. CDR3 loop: CAISESTGAPYEQYF. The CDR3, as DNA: TGTGCCATCAGTGAGTCGACAGGGGCCCCCTACGAGCAGTACTTC.

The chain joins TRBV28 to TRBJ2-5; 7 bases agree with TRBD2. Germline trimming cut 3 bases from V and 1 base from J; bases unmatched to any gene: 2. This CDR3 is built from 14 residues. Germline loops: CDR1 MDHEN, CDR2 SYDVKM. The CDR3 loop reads CASSFASGQETQYF. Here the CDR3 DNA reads TGTGCCAGCAGTTTCGCTAGCGGCCAAGAGACCCAGTACTTC.

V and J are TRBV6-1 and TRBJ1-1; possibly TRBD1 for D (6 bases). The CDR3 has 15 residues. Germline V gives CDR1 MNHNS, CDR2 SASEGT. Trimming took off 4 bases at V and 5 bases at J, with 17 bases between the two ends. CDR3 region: CASSGDNRGQTEAFF. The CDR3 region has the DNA TGTGCCAGCAGTGGGGACAACCGAGGTCAAACTGAAGCTTTCTTT.

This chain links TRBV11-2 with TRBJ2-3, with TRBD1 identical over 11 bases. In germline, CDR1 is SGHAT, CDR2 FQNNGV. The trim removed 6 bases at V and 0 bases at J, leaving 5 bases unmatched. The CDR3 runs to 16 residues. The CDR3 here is CASRGQGDGSTDTQYF. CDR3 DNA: TGTGCCAGCAGGGGACAGGGGGACGGGAGCACAGATACGCAGTATTTT.

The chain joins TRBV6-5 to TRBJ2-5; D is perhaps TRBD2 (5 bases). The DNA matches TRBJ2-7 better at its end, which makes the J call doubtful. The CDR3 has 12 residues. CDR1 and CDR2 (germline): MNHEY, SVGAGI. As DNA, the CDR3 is TGTGCCAGCAGACGCCGGGGTGGCGAGCAGTACTTC. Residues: CASRRRGGEQYF.

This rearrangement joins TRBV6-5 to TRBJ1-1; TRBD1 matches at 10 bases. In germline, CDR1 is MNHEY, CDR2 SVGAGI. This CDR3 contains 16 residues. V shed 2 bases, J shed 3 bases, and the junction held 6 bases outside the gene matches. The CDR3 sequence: CASSYRLDRGDTEAFF. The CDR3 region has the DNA TGTGCCAGCAGTTACCGCCTGGACAGGGGGGACACTGAAGCTTTCTTT.

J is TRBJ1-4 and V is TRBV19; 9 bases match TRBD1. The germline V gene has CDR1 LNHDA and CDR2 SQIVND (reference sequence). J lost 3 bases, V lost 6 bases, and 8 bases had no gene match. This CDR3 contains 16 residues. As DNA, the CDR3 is TGTGCCAGTAGGGGGACAGGGAGAGGACCTAATGAAAAACTGTTTTTT. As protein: CASRGTGRGPNEKLFF. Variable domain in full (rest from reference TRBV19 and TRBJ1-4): DGGITQSPKYLFRKEGQNVTLSCEQNLNHDAMYWYRQDPGQGLRLIYYSQIVNDFQKGDIAEGYSVSREKKESFPLTVTSAQKNPTAFYLCASRGTGRGPNEKLFFGSGTQLSVL.

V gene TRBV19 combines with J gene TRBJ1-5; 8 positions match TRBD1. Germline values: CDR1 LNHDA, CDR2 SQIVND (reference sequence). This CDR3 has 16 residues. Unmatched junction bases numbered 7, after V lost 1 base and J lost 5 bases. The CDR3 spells CASSIGSGGLDQPQHF. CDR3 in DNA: TGTGCCAGTAGTATAGGTTCAGGGGGCTTGGATCAGCCCCAGCATTTT. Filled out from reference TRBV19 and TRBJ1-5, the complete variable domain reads DGGITQSPKYLFRKEGQNVTLSCEQNLNHDAMYWYRQDPGQGLRLIYYSQIVNDFQKGDIAEGYSVSREKKESFPLTVTSAQKNPTAFYLCASSIGSGGLDQPQHFGDGTRLSIL.

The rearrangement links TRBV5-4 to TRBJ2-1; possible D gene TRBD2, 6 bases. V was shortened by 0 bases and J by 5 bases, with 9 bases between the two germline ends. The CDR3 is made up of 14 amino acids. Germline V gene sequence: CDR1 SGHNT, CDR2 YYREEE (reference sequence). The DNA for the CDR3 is TGTGCCAGCAGCTTGGTTGGACTAAACAATGAGCAGTTCTTC. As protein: CASSLVGLNNEQFF.

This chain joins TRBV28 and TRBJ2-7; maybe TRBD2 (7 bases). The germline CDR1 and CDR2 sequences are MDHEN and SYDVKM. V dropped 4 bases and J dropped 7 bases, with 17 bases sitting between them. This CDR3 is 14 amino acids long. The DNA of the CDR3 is TGTGCCAGCAGTTCAGGGGCGGCGGGAGCTGAGCAGTACTTC. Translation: CASSSGAAGAEQYF.

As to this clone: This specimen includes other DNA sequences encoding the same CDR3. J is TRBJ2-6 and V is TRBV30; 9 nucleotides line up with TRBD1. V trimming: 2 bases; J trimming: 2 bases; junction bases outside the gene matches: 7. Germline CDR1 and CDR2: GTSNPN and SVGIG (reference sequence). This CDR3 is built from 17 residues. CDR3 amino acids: CAWSRDRATTGANVLTF. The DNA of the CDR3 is TGTGCCTGGAGTCGGGACAGGGCGACTACTGGGGCCAACGTCCTGACTTTC.

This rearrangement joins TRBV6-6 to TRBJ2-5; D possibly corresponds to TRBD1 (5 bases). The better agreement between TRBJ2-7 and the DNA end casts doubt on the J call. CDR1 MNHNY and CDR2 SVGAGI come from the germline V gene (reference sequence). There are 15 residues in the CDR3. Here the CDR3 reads CASSYSFRTNYEQYF. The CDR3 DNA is TGTGCCAGCAGTTACTCCTTTCGGACAAACTACGAGCAGTACTTC.

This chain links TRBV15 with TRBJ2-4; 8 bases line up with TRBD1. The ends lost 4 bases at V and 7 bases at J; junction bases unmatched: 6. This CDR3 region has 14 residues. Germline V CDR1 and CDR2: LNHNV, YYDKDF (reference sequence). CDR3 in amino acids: CATSTSGGWNIQYF. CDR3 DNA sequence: TGTGCCACCAGCACCTCAGGGGGCTGGAACATTCAGTACTTC. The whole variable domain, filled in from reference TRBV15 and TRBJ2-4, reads DAMVIQNPRYQVTQFGKPVTLSCSQTLNHNVMYWYQQKSSQAPKLLFHYYDKDFNNEADTPDNFQSRRPNTSFCFLDIRSPGLGDTAMYLCATSTSGGWNIQYFGAGTRLSVL.

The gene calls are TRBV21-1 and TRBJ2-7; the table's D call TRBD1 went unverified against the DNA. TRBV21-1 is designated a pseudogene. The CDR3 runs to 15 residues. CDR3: CASSLDRGPLYEQYF. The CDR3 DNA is TGTGCCAGCAGCCTGGACAGGGGTCCCCTCTACGAGCAGTACTTC.